These 24 T cell receptor beta chains were sequenced from one sample in a study of cytomegalovirus exposure and HLA in healthy donors. A multiplex PCR was run with 60 Vbeta primers and 13 Jbeta primers. TCRdb's table, derived via immunoSEQ multiplex PCR, lists solely in-frame clones and lacks some. The repertoire holds 90,000 to 120,000 clones, with 80% to 90% as singletons. The sequencing sample was made of PBMCs. These receptors came from a woman under 30 in good health and CMV-seronegative.

This chain links TRBV27 with TRBJ2-3, with 8 positions matching TRBD2. V lost 7 bases to trimming and J lost 0 bases; unmatched junction nucleotides: 9. CDR1 is MNHEY, CDR2 SMNVEV, per germline (reference sequence). The CDR3 runs to 16 residues. The DNA of the CDR3 is TGTGCCAGCACCGGTTCGGCTAGCGGGAGCACAGATACGCAGTATTTT. Translated: CASTGSASGSTDTQYF.

The chain has TRBV9 and TRBJ2-7; 7 bases are a match to TRBD1. J gave up 6 bases and V 0 bases, and 3 bases lay outside the gene matches. Germline CDR1 SGDLS, CDR2 YYNGEE. The CDR3 is 13 amino acids. The CDR3 reads CASSVEGGAEQYF. The DNA of the CDR3 is TGTGCCAGCAGCGTAGAAGGGGGCGCCGAGCAGTACTTC.

This sequence joins TRBV25-1 and TRBJ2-1; TRBD2 matches at 13 bases. The CDR3 covers 17 residues. With 6 bases clipped from V and 0 bases from J, the junction kept 5 bases outside the gene matches. Looked up from germline, CDR1 is MGHDK and CDR2 is SYGVNS. CDR3 sequence (DNA): TGTGCCAGCAGGGGGACTAGCGGGATCAGCTCCTACAATGAGCAGTTCTTC. Translation: CASRGTSGISSYNEQFF.

A single count supports this clone. V is TRBV6-4 and J is TRBJ2-3; 8 bases map to TRBD2. The CDR3 is made up of 15 amino acids. After removal of 2 bases from V and 5 bases from J, the junction contained 6 bases not matched to a gene. Germline V gene sequence: CDR1 MRHNA, CDR2 SNTAGT. CDR3 nucleotides: TGTGCCAGCAGTGACGTAGCGGGGAGCGTAGATACGCAGTATTTT. Amino acids: CASSDVAGSVDTQYF.

This chain connects TRBV4-1 to TRBJ2-1, with 9 positions matching TRBD2. CDR1 and CDR2 (germline): MGHRA, YSYEKL. The CDR3 is made up of 16 amino acids. The V gene end was trimmed by 1 base and the J gene end by 6 bases; junction bases not matched to a gene: 7. CDR3 loop: CASSQVAAGGTNEQFF. CDR3 nucleotide sequence: TGCGCCAGCAGCCAAGTCGCAGCGGGGGGCACCAATGAGCAGTTCTTC.

V is TRBV28 and J is TRBJ1-4, with unresolved D. Per germline, CDR1 MDHEN and CDR2 SYDVKM. This CDR3 region has 14 residues. The germline V and J ends were trimmed by 3 bases and 0 bases, with 5 bases remaining between them. DNA of the CDR3: TGTGCCAGCAGTTTCACTGCAACTAATGAAAAACTGTTTTTT. Protein sequence: CASSFTATNEKLFF.

V is TRBV7-2 and J is TRBJ1-1; TRBD1 aligns across 11 bases. With 1 base clipped from V and 4 bases from J, the junction kept 2 bases outside the gene matches. Germline V gives CDR1 SGHTA, CDR2 FQGNSA. The CDR3 has 15 amino acids. CDR3 loop: CASSLGGTGGTEAFF. The CDR3, as DNA: TGTGCCAGCAGCTTAGGAGGGACAGGGGGCACTGAAGCTTTCTTT. The variable domain in full, with the rest retrieved from reference TRBV7-2 and TRBJ1-1, is GAGVSQSPSNKVTEKGKDVELRCDPISGHTALYWYRQSLGQGLEFLIYFQGNSAPDKSGLPSDRFSAERTGGSVSTLTIQRTQQEDSAVYLCASSLGGTGGTEAFFGQGTRLTVV.

To note about this clone: Other DNA sequences in the sample encode the same CDR3. The rearrangement joins TRBV27 to TRBJ2-7; 11 positions agree with TRBD1. CDR1 MNHEY and CDR2 SMNVEV come from the germline V gene (reference sequence). CDR3 size: 16 residues. Trimming removed 6 bases from V and 2 bases from J; junction bases left unmatched: 9. CDR3: CASSHTQDRGPYEQYF. The CDR3 region has the DNA TGTGCCAGCAGCCATACGCAGGACAGGGGGCCCTACGAGCAGTACTTC.

CDR3 protein: CASSSTSGAPMNIQYF. The DNA for the CDR3 is TGCGCCAGCAGCTCGACTAGCGGGGCGCCAATGAACATTCAGTACTTC. The chain joins TRBV5-1 to TRBJ2-4; 11 nucleotides align to TRBD2. Germline values: CDR1 SGHRS, CDR2 YFSETQ. Trimming cost V 3 bases and J 7 bases; bases outside gene matches: 9. The CDR3 is 16 residues long.

The chain uses TRBV28 and TRBJ2-5; 11 positions agree with TRBD2. CDR1 and CDR2 from the germline V gene are MDHEN and SYDVKM. The CDR3 runs 16 residues. Trimming removed 4 bases from V and 1 base from J; junction bases left unmatched: 5. The CDR3 protein is CASSWGTSGSQETQYF. CDR3 nucleotides: TGTGCCAGCAGTTGGGGGACTAGCGGATCCCAAGAGACCCAGTACTTC.

This sequence joins TRBV4-2 and TRBJ2-2; D is possibly TRBD2 (6 bases). Germline assignment: CDR1 LGHNA and CDR2 YNFKEQ. Trimming left V 0 bases short and J 5 bases short, with 10 bases between. The length of the CDR3 is 15 residues. The CDR3 loop reads CASSQEAAGTGELFF. Written as DNA, the CDR3 is TGTGCCAGCAGCCAAGAAGCCGCGGGAACCGGGGAGCTGTTTTTT.

The sample holds one count of this clone. The chain joins TRBV4-1 to TRBJ2-7; D may be TRBD2 (6 bases). Trimming removed 0 bases at V and 0 bases at J, with 15 bases between. Germline V gene sequence: CDR1 MGHRA, CDR2 YSYEKL. The CDR3 has 17 residues. The CDR3 sequence: CASSQDSRGSASYEQYF. The CDR3 DNA follows: TGCGCCAGCAGCCAAGATTCGCGGGGTTCAGCCTCCTACGAGCAGTACTTC.

This sequence joins TRBV27 and TRBJ2-1; 9 bases are shared with TRBD1. After removal of 3 bases from V and 2 bases from J, the junction contained 2 bases not matched to a gene. This CDR3 is built from 15 residues. CDR1 and CDR2 (germline): MNHEY, SMNVEV (reference sequence). This chain's CDR3 is CASSLWTGAYNEQFF. For the CDR3, the DNA is TGTGCCAGCAGTTTGTGGACAGGGGCCTACAATGAGCAGTTCTTC.

This chain uses TRBV28 with TRBJ2-7; 8 bases fit TRBD2. Germline V gives CDR1 MDHEN, CDR2 SYDVKM. The CDR3 length is 15 residues. Trimming cost V 3 bases and J 4 bases; bases outside gene matches: 8. Here the CDR3 DNA reads TGTGCCAGCAGTTTTAAAGCGGGAGCGGGATACGAGCAGTACTTC. This translates into CASSFKAGAGYEQYF.

V usage is TRBV19 and J usage is TRBJ2-1; 10 nucleotides align to TRBD2. V was pared by 8 bases and J by 7 bases, with 8 bases of the junction left unmatched. This CDR3 spans 14 amino acids. CDR1 is LNHDA and CDR2 is SQIVND in the germline V gene (reference sequence). CDR3 sequence reads: CASDSGRLQNEQFF. DNA of the CDR3: TGTGCCAGTGATAGCGGGAGGCTCCAGAATGAGCAGTTCTTC.

The V call is TRBV11-2, the J call TRBJ2-7; 7 bases fit TRBD1. CDR1 SGHAT and CDR2 FQNNGV come from the germline V gene. After removal of 4 bases from V and 3 bases from J, the junction contained 9 bases not matched to a gene. This CDR3 has 15 amino acids. The CDR3 region has the DNA TGTGCCAGCAGCTCCGCCGGGACAGCTTTCTACGAGCAGTACTTC. This encodes CASSSAGTAFYEQYF.

The chain has TRBV7-3 and TRBJ2-1; 12 bases match TRBD2. The junction had 9 bases not matched to a gene; V was cut back by 1 base and J by 5 bases. This CDR3 has 18 amino acids. Germline V lookup: CDR1 SGHTA, CDR2 FQGTGA. The CDR3 bases are TGTGCCAGCAGCTTAAATTCGGGACTAGCGGGTAACGACAATGAGCAGTTCTTC. Encoded protein: CASSLNSGLAGNDNEQFF.

The genes are TRBV6-5 and TRBJ1-5, with D tentatively TRBD1 (5 bases). Between the trimmed V and J ends, which lost 5 bases and 7 bases, there was a span of 15 bases. Germline V lookup: CDR1 MNHEY, CDR2 SVGAGI. The length of the CDR3 is 14 residues. The CDR3 DNA is TGTGCCAGCAGTGAAGTGGGGGGTCGACAGCCCCAGCATTTT. Its protein is CASSEVGGRQPQHF.

The sample holds a few counts of this clone. The chain links TRBV5-6 to TRBJ1-1; the D gene is possibly TRBD1 (5 bases). The CDR3 length is 15 residues. Germline V gene lookup returns CDR1 SGHDT and CDR2 YYEEEE. V lost 6 bases and J lost 1, with 16 bases in between. CDR3 coding DNA: TGTGCCAGCACCGGACCTGGGAGGGGGAACACTGAAGCTTTCTTT. Its translation: CASTGPGRGNTEAFF.

The sample holds a few counts of this clone. V usage is TRBV4-3 and J usage is TRBJ1-1; perhaps TRBD1 as D (6 bases). The CDR3 consists of 14 residues. The germline V and J ends were trimmed by 1 base and 6 bases, with 12 bases remaining between them. The V gene's germline CDR1 is LGHNA and CDR2 YSLEER. CDR3 bases: TGCGCCAGCAGCCAAGCAACAGGGTACGCTGAAGCTTTCTTT. Translating gives CASSQATGYAEAFF.

V gene TRBV5-6 combines with J gene TRBJ2-7; D uncertain. The ends were cut back, 4 bases at V and 3 bases at J, with 8 bases in the middle. The CDR3 covers 12 residues. Germline V gives CDR1 SGHDT, CDR2 YYEEEE. The CDR3 protein is CASSLSGYEQYF. The CDR3 nucleotides are TGTGCCAGCAGCCTGTCGGGCTACGAGCAGTACTTC.

CDR3 region: CAWTLTGGSADTQYF. CDR3 nucleotide sequence: TGTGCCTGGACTCTGACAGGGGGCTCGGCAGATACGCAGTATTTT. V is TRBV30 and J is TRBJ2-3; 10 positions agree with TRBD1. V dropped 4 bases and J dropped 4; count of bases not matched to a gene: 8. The CDR3 covers 15 residues. Germline-derived CDR1 and CDR2 are GTSNPN and SVGIG (reference sequence).

J is TRBJ2-7 and V is TRBV30; tentatively, D is TRBD1 (5 bases). The CDR3 totals 13 residues. The germline gives CDR1 GTSNPN, CDR2 SVGIG (reference sequence). V was pared by 2 bases and J by 3 bases, with 11 bases between. CDR3 nucleotides: TGTGCCTGGAGTTTGGGGCAGGGCTACGAGCAGTACTTC. Encoded protein: CAWSLGQGYEQYF. Looking up the rest from reference TRBV30 and TRBJ2-7 gives the full variable domain: SQTIHQWPATLVQPVGSPLSLECTVEGTSNPNLYWYRQAAGRGLQLLFYSVGIGQISSEVPQNLSASRPQDRQFILSSKKLLLSDSGFYLCAWSLGQGYEQYFGPGTRLTVT.

This chain uses TRBV7-6 with TRBJ2-1; tentatively, D is TRBD1 (5 bases). Trimming took 3 bases from V and 9 from J, leaving 24 bases between them. The germline V gene encodes CDR1 SGHVS and CDR2 FNYEAQ. This CDR3 spans 17 amino acids. CDR3 DNA: TGTGCCAGCAGCTTGGGGATGGCGATGGGGCCTCGAGGTGAGCAGTTCTTC. The encoded protein is CASSLGMAMGPRGEQFF. The variable domain in full, with the rest retrieved from reference TRBV7-6 and TRBJ2-1, is GAGVSQSPRYKVTKRGQDVALRCDPISGHVSLYWYRQALGQGPEFLTYFNYEAQQDKSGLPNDRFSAERPEGSISTLTIQRTEQRDSAMYRCASSLGMAMGPRGEQFFGPGTRLTVL.